One sample yielded the 19 T cell receptor beta chains listed below, sequenced in a study of T cells in Graves' hyperthyroidism and ophthalmopathy. The CDR3 regions of TCR beta were amplified from RNA transcripts. The HTBI set primed first-round TCR CDR3 RT-PCR. Using its own MiXCR run on the multiplex PCR reads, TCRdb lists one record per CDR3 protein. The data show some 600,000 distinct CDR3 sequences, just over 45% seen once. Sequenced: peripheral blood or thyroid tissue (not recorded which). These receptors originate from a woman aged 18-29 years with Graves' hyperthyroidism.

This chain joins TRBV29-1 and TRBJ1-3; D is unclear. This CDR3 region has 14 residues. CDR1 and CDR2 (germline): SQVTM, ANQGSEA. V lost 7 bases and J 1 base, leaving 14 bases between the germline ends. The CDR3 protein is CSAALEYSGNTIYF. CDR3 DNA sequence: TGCAGCGCTGCCCTCGAATATTCTGGAAACACCATATATTTT. Supplemented by reference TRBV29-1 and TRBJ1-3, the full variable domain reads SAVISQKPSRDICQRGTSLTIQCQVDSQVTMMFWYRQQPGQSLTLIATANQGSEATYESGFVIDKFPISRPNLTFSTLTVSNMSPEDSSIYLCSAALEYSGNTIYFGEGSWLTVV.

The chain recombines TRBV2 with TRBJ2-7; 12 nucleotides line up with TRBD2. Germline-derived CDR1 and CDR2 are SNHLY and FYNNEI. The CDR3 has 15 amino acids. The V segment lost 8 bases and the J segment 3 bases; nucleotides outside the gene matches: 8. This CDR3 is CASSPTSGSRYEQYF. CDR3 in DNA: TGTGCCAGCTCACCGACTAGCGGGAGTCGCTACGAGCAGTACTTC.

The chain carries TRBV2 and TRBJ1-1; TRBD1 matches 9 bases. The germline V gene has CDR1 SNHLY and CDR2 FYNNEI. This CDR3 is 15 amino acids long. Trimming cost V 6 bases and J 4 bases; bases outside gene matches: 9. Here the CDR3 DNA reads TGTGCCAGCAGACCGTCGACAGGGGGTTTCACTGAAGCTTTCTTT. Its translation: CASRPSTGGFTEAFF.

This clonotype occurred a few times. The chain couples TRBV11-1 to TRBJ2-1; D remains unclear. The length of the CDR3 is 10 residues. Germline assignment: CDR1 SGHAT and CDR2 FQDESV (reference sequence). The V end was cut by 7 bases, the J end by 5 bases, with 3 bases between. The CDR3 nucleotides read TGTGCCAGCAACAACAATGAGCAGTTCTTC. Amino acid sequence: CASNNNEQFF. Filled out from reference TRBV11-1 and TRBJ2-1, the complete variable domain reads EAEVAQSPRYKITEKSQAVAFWCDPISGHATLYWYRQILGQGPELLVQFQDESVVDDSQLPKDRFSAERLKGVDSTLKIQPAELGDSAMYLCASNNNEQFFGPGTRLTVL.

The CDR3 reads CASTYGTSIFGETQYF. CDR3 coding DNA: TGTGCCAGCACCTACGGGACTAGCATTTTTGGAGAGACCCAGTACTTC. The chain uses TRBV7-9 and TRBJ2-5; 9 nucleotides align to TRBD2. The CDR3 loop spans 16 amino acids. V trimming: 7 bases; J trimming: 4 bases; junction bases outside the gene matches: 13. Germline V lookup: CDR1 SEHNR, CDR2 FQNEAQ (reference sequence). Complete variable domain (other parts from reference TRBV7-9 and TRBJ2-5): DTGVSQNPRHKITKRGQNVTFRCDPISEHNRLYWYRQTLGQGPEFLTYFQNEAQLEKSRLLSDRFSAERPKGSFSTLEIQRTEQGDSAMYLCASTYGTSIFGETQYFGPGTRLLVL.

The chain combines TRBV7-8 with TRBJ2-6, with D tentatively TRBD2 (5 bases). Trimming shortened V by 5 bases and J by 2 bases, and 10 bases separated the two germline ends. This CDR3 spans 15 amino acids. Germline CDR1 is SGHVS and CDR2 is FQNEAQ. The DNA for the CDR3 is TGTGCCAGCAGCCTGCTAGCCCCTGGGGCCAACGTCCTGACTTTC. This gives the protein CASSLLAPGANVLTF.

This clonotype was seen repeatedly, ten times or more. The J gene is TRBJ1-2, the V gene TRBV24-1; a weak D match, TRBD1 (6 bases). Germline V CDR1 and CDR2: KGHDR, SFDVKD. This CDR3 has 16 residues. The V gene lost 3 bases and the J gene lost 4 bases, with 17 bases spanning the gap. The CDR3 is CATSDMDRGDFYGYTF. The CDR3 nucleotides read TGTGCCACCAGTGATATGGACAGAGGAGATTTCTATGGCTACACCTTC.

This clonotype was observed at least ten times. The rearrangement uses TRBV7-8 and TRBJ1-5; D remains unclear. The CDR3 length is 15 residues. V was pared by 1 base and J by 1 base, with 8 bases between. CDR1 SGHVS and CDR2 FQNEAQ come from the germline V gene. The CDR3 loop is CASSLEGRSNQPQHF. The DNA of the CDR3 is TGTGCCAGCAGCTTAGAAGGACGGAGCAATCAGCCCCAGCATTTT.

This clonotype was seen just once. V and J are TRBV20-1 and TRBJ2-7; 7 bases are shared with TRBD1. Germline CDR1 reads DFQATT; CDR2 reads SNEGSKA (reference sequence). V was pared by 3 bases and J by 1 base, with 9 bases of the junction left unmatched. CDR3 length: 15 amino acids. The CDR3 sequence is CSASKAEQGSYEQYF. The CDR3 nucleotides read TGCAGTGCTAGTAAAGCGGAACAGGGGTCCTACGAGCAGTACTTC.

V is TRBV11-1 and J is TRBJ2-5; D not certain. Trimming took off 3 bases at V and 8 bases at J, with 7 bases between the two ends. This CDR3 comprises 11 residues. The V gene's germline CDR1 is SGHAT and CDR2 FQDESV (reference sequence). DNA of the CDR3: TGTGCCAGCAGCTTGGATAACACCCAGTACTTC. It yields the protein CASSLDNTQYF.

CDR3 sequence: CASSLVGQGFTGELFF. The CDR3 region has the DNA TGTGCCAGCAGCTTAGTGGGACAGGGATTCACCGGGGAGCTGTTTTTT. The chain joins TRBV7-2 to TRBJ2-2; TRBD1 agrees at 9 bases. The CDR3 extends over 16 amino acids. The ends lost 1 base at V and 4 bases at J; junction bases unmatched: 4. CDR1 and CDR2 from the germline V gene are SGHTA and FQGNSA. Looking up the rest from reference TRBV7-2 and TRBJ2-2 gives the full variable domain: GAGVSQSPSNKVTEKGKDVELRCDPISGHTALYWYRQSLGQGLEFLIYFQGNSAPDKSGLPSDRFSAERTGGSVSTLTIQRTQQEDSAVYLCASSLVGQGFTGELFFGEGSRLTVL.

V is TRBV20-1 and J is TRBJ2-7; perhaps TRBD1 as D (5 bases). Germline V CDR1 and CDR2: DFQATT, SNEGSKA (reference sequence). The CDR3 totals 12 residues. CDR3 sequence reads: CSPKQDSYEQYF. The CDR3 bases are TGCAGCCCTAAACAGGACTCCTACGAGCAGTACTTC.

In its sample, this clonotype was seen many times. The chain carries TRBV25-1 and TRBJ2-7; 7 bases line up with TRBD1. CDR3 length equals 16 residues. The germline CDR1 and CDR2 sequences are MGHDK and SYGVNS. The V and J ends lost 0 bases and 7 bases, in that order; junction bases with no gene match: 12. CDR3 loop: CASSEYYKDRIGEQYF. CDR3 nucleotide sequence: TGTGCCAGCAGTGAATATTACAAGGACAGGATAGGGGAGCAGTACTTC.

The CDR3: CASSPGRDREKLFF. The CDR3 DNA reads as TGTGCCAGCAGCCCAGGGAGGGATCGCGAAAAACTGTTTTTT. The chain has TRBV7-9 and TRBJ1-4, with a weak D call TRBD1 (5 bases). V gave up 5 bases and J gave up 8 bases, with 15 bases separating them. CDR3 length equals 14 residues. Germline CDR1 SEHNR, CDR2 FQNEAQ (reference sequence).

V and J are TRBV19 and TRBJ2-3; 12 bases fit TRBD2. V trimming: 7 bases; J trimming: 4 bases; junction bases outside the gene matches: 3. The germline CDR1 and CDR2 sequences are LNHDA and SQIVND (reference sequence). There are 14 residues in the CDR3. CDR3 sequence: CASTGLAGPDTQYF. The CDR3 nucleotides read TGTGCCAGTACAGGACTAGCGGGACCAGATACGCAGTATTTT.

In its sample, this clonotype was seen many times. The chain employs TRBV7-2 and TRBJ1-2; 7 bases agree with TRBD1. V lost 5 bases, J lost 0 bases, and 3 bases stayed unmatched. This CDR3 region has 14 residues. Germline V gene data show CDR1 as SGHTA and CDR2 as FQGNSA. The CDR3 region is CASSPGTANYGYTF. CDR3 nucleotides: TGTGCCAGCAGCCCCGGGACAGCTAACTATGGCTACACCTTC.

This clonotype has a count of ten or more. V usage is TRBV24-1 and J usage is TRBJ2-7; D not certain. Trimming removed 3 bases from V and 2 bases from J, with 13 bases in between. CDR3 length: 15 residues. Germline V gene data show CDR1 as KGHDR and CDR2 as SFDVKD. CDR3 region: CATSDPADGTYEQYF. The DNA of the CDR3 is TGTGCCACCAGTGATCCTGCGGACGGCACCTACGAGCAGTACTTC.

The chain uses TRBV10-3 and TRBJ1-3; 12 bases match TRBD1. V shed 5 bases and J 4 bases; nucleotides not matched to a gene: 3. Germline V gives CDR1 ENHRY, CDR2 SYGVKD. The CDR3 spans 15 residues. CDR3 nucleotides: TGTGCCATCAGTACGGGACAGGGGGCCGGAAACACCATATATTTT. Translated: CAISTGQGAGNTIYF.

The table lists this clonotype with a count of one. This may arise from a read error, as a much more abundant clone is one base away. CDR3 DNA: TGTGCCAGCAGCCCTAGGGACAGACAGAACGCTGAAGCTTTCTTT. It specifies CASSPRDRQNAEAFF. The rearrangement links TRBV7-9 to TRBJ1-1; the match to TRBD1 covers 7 bases. The CDR3 is 15 residues long. The germline V gene encodes CDR1 SEHNR and CDR2 FQNEAQ (reference sequence).